A selection of T cell receptor beta chains follows, all from one sample in a study of spatial heterogeneity in lung cancer. One entry per CDR3 protein, called by TCRdb with MiXCR from the 5' RACE reads. Of roughly 11,000 distinct CDR3 sequences in the sample, 9% to 14% are singletons; the top ten hold roughly 12%. The starting material was lung tumor tissue, obtained at surgery. These receptors were taken from a female donor with early-stage non-small cell lung cancer. CDR3s include the opening cysteine and the closing phenylalanine or tryptophan. A D gene is named only where the DNA matches it firmly. Clone size is not always given. Where it is, it says once, few, many or a class for expanded clones.

j_call: TRBJ1-5; d_call: .; clone_size: few; v_call: TRBV27; cdr3_aa: CASSLKDGPQHF; cdr3_nt: TGTGCCAGCAGTTTAAAGGACGGTCCCCAGCATTTT
j_call: TRBJ2-1; d_call: .; clone_size: medium-sized; v_call: TRBV3-1; cdr3_aa: CASSQDRNRANEQFF; cdr3_nt: TGTGCCAGCAGCCAAGATCGTAACAGGGCCAATGAGCAGTTCTTC
j_call: TRBJ2-5; d_call: .; clone_size: medium-sized; v_call: TRBV19; cdr3_aa: CASTTIRYQETQYF; cdr3_nt: TGTGCCAGTACCACAATCCGTTACCAAGAGACCCAGTACTTC
j_call: TRBJ1-1; d_call: TRBD1; clone_size: many; v_call: TRBV5-1; cdr3_aa: CASSPETGTGTEAFF; cdr3_nt: TGCGCCAGCAGCCCAGAGACAGGGACGGGCACTGAAGCTTTCTTT
j_call: TRBJ2-1; d_call: .; clone_size: few; v_call: TRBV9; cdr3_aa: CASTKRGSNEQFF; cdr3_nt: TGTGCCAGCACCAAAAGGGGTTCCAATGAGCAGTTCTTC
j_call: TRBJ2-7; d_call: .; clone_size: few; v_call: TRBV27; cdr3_aa: CASSLMQPQSEQYF; cdr3_nt: TGTGCCAGCAGTTTAATGCAACCCCAGTCCGAGCAGTACTTC
j_call: TRBJ2-7; d_call: .; clone_size: many; v_call: TRBV6-1; cdr3_aa: CASRDVPYEQYF; cdr3_nt: TGTGCCAGCCGGGACGTACCCTACGAGCAGTACTTC
j_call: TRBJ1-5; d_call: .; clone_size: .; v_call: TRBV6-2/TRBV6-3; cdr3_aa: CASRGGVGQPQHF; cdr3_nt: TGTGCCAGCCGTGGGGGAGTGGGCCAGCCCCAGCATTTT
j_call: TRBJ1-1; d_call: .; clone_size: many; v_call: TRBV20-1; cdr3_aa: CSAQGWVTEAFF; cdr3_nt: TGCAGTGCTCAAGGGTGGGTCACTGAAGCTTTCTTT
j_call: TRBJ1-1; d_call: .; clone_size: many; v_call: TRBV5-6; cdr3_aa: CASSSQWQGTEAFF; cdr3_nt: TGTGCCAGCAGCTCCCAGTGGCAGGGGACTGAAGCTTTCTTT
j_call: TRBJ1-1; d_call: .; clone_size: medium-sized; v_call: TRBV20-1; cdr3_aa: CSARSPMAGDTEAFF; cdr3_nt: TGCAGTGCTAGATCCCCCATGGCGGGGGACACTGAAGCTTTCTTT
j_call: TRBJ1-2; d_call: .; clone_size: many; v_call: TRBV6-2/TRBV6-3; cdr3_aa: CATKTSGNYGYTF; cdr3_nt: TGTGCCACCAAAACGAGCGGGAACTATGGCTACACCTTC
j_call: TRBJ1-1; d_call: .; clone_size: .; v_call: TRBV29-1; cdr3_aa: CSASPPGQNTEAFF; cdr3_nt: TGCAGCGCCTCGCCCCCGGGTCAGAACACTGAAGCTTTCTTT
j_call: TRBJ2-2; d_call: .; clone_size: many; v_call: TRBV6-2/TRBV6-3; cdr3_aa: CASTHWERVNTGELFF; cdr3_nt: TGTGCCAGCACCCATTGGGAGCGGGTGAACACCGGGGAGCTGTTTTTT
j_call: TRBJ2-7; d_call: .; clone_size: many; v_call: TRBV6-2/TRBV6-3; cdr3_aa: CASRASHEQYF; cdr3_nt: TGTGCCAGCAGAGCTTCCCACGAGCAGTACTTC
j_call: TRBJ1-2; d_call: .; clone_size: many; v_call: TRBV2; cdr3_aa: CASSETGVSYGYTF; cdr3_nt: TGTGCCAGCAGTGAAACTGGGGTTTCGTATGGCTACACCTTC
j_call: TRBJ2-5; d_call: TRBD1; clone_size: many; v_call: TRBV27; cdr3_aa: CASSLYPTGGETQYF; cdr3_nt: TGTGCCAGCAGTTTATACCCGACAGGGGGAGAGACCCAGTACTTC
j_call: TRBJ1-1; d_call: .; clone_size: .; v_call: TRBV18; cdr3_aa: CASSPLGVGGTEAFF; cdr3_nt: TGTGCCAGCTCACCATTGGGGGTCGGTGGGACTGAAGCTTTCTTT
j_call: TRBJ2-5; d_call: .; clone_size: .; v_call: TRBV27; cdr3_aa: CASSLFPTEETQYF; cdr3_nt: TGTGCCAGCAGTTTATTTCCGACTGAAGAGACCCAGTACTTC
j_call: TRBJ2-1; d_call: .; clone_size: few; v_call: TRBV11-2; cdr3_aa: CASSGDNYNEQFF; cdr3_nt: TGTGCCAGCAGCGGGGATAACTACAATGAGCAGTTCTTC
j_call: TRBJ2-7; d_call: TRBD2; clone_size: many; v_call: TRBV7-2; cdr3_aa: CASSLLGLAGREQYF; cdr3_nt: TGTGCCAGCAGCTTATTGGGGCTAGCGGGTCGCGAGCAGTACTTC
j_call: TRBJ1-6; d_call: .; clone_size: many; v_call: TRBV4-3; cdr3_aa: CASSQDTVPNSPLHF; cdr3_nt: TGCGCCAGCAGCCAGGATACTGTCCCCAATTCACCCCTCCACTTT
j_call: TRBJ2-1; d_call: .; clone_size: few; v_call: TRBV13; cdr3_aa: CASSLDYNEQFF; cdr3_nt: TGTGCCAGCAGCCTTGACTACAATGAGCAGTTCTTC
j_call: TRBJ2-3; d_call: TRBD1; clone_size: many; v_call: TRBV27; cdr3_aa: CASSYQRTGDWRADTQYF; cdr3_nt: TGTGCCAGCAGTTACCAAAGGACAGGGGATTGGCGTGCAGATACGCAGTATTTT
j_call: TRBJ2-2; d_call: .; clone_size: many; v_call: TRBV30; cdr3_aa: CAWKGLLNTGELFF; cdr3_nt: TGTGCCTGGAAGGGACTCCTAAACACCGGGGAGCTGTTTTTT
j_call: TRBJ2-5; d_call: .; clone_size: .; v_call: TRBV7-2; cdr3_aa: CASSSDSARTQYF; cdr3_nt: TGTGCCAGCAGTTCCGACAGTGCCAGGACCCAGTACTTC
j_call: TRBJ2-7; d_call: .; clone_size: many; v_call: TRBV6-6; cdr3_aa: CASSLVGTSGEQYF; cdr3_nt: TGTGCCAGCAGCTTGGTGGGGACTTCCGGCGAGCAGTACTTC
j_call: TRBJ2-5; d_call: TRBD2; clone_size: few; v_call: TRBV23-1; cdr3_aa: CASSQWGTSGSPGETQYF; cdr3_nt: TGCGCCAGCAGTCAATGGGGGACTAGCGGGAGTCCGGGGGAGACCCAGTACTTC
j_call: TRBJ2-4; d_call: .; clone_size: .; v_call: TRBV7-2; cdr3_aa: CASSFSGGLDIQYF; cdr3_nt: TGTGCCAGCAGCTTTTCGGGGGGCCTGGACATTCAGTACTTC
j_call: TRBJ2-7; d_call: TRBD1; clone_size: few; v_call: TRBV7-9; cdr3_aa: CASSFSSSGQVGYEQYF; cdr3_nt: TGTGCCAGCAGCTTTTCGTCGTCTGGACAGGTTGGGTACGAGCAGTACTTC
j_call: TRBJ2-1; d_call: TRBD2; clone_size: many; v_call: TRBV20-1; cdr3_aa: CSAREASGGAVDEQFF; cdr3_nt: TGCAGTGCTAGAGAGGCTAGCGGGGGCGCCGTTGATGAGCAGTTCTTC